These 2 T cell receptor beta chains originate from one sample sequenced in a study of T cell responses to AZD1222 COVID-19 vaccine (dated by TCRdb to the early 2020s). The library was generated by the immunoSEQ multiplex PCR assay. Drawn from immuneACCESS, this table holds only the in-frame rearrangements with V and J called that TCRdb kept. Clones are partly lost; checked studies trace under half to an unresolved V gene and leave the rest unexplained. Here the sample has about 130,000 clones; about 94% occur a single time. About 5.1% of the sample belongs to the ten largest clones. The time point tag for this specimen amounts to: baseline before first vaccination. The specimen was peripheral blood, collected on day 0 of AZD1222 vaccination. The source of these receptors is an adult in good health.

The V and J genes are TRBV10-1 and TRBJ2-1, with TRBD2 matching over 9 bases. CDR1 WNHNN and CDR2 SYGVQD come from the germline V gene (reference sequence). The V gene end was trimmed by 3 bases and the J gene end by 6 bases; junction bases not matched to a gene: 9. There are 16 residues in the CDR3. CDR3 bases: TGCGCCAGCAGTGATGAGTCTAGCGGGGACCCCAATGAGCAGTTCTTC. It codes for CASSDESSGDPNEQFF.

CDR3 bases: TGTGCCAGCAGCACCGGACAGTATGGCTACACCTTC. Amino acids: CASSTGQYGYTF. The rearrangement uses TRBV5-4 and TRBJ1-2; perhaps TRBD1 as D (6 bases). V gave up 4 bases and J gave up 5 bases, with 9 bases separating them. CDR3 length: 12 amino acids. CDR1 SGHNT and CDR2 YYREEE come from the germline V gene (reference sequence).